This TCR beta chain was identified in a study of shared clonotypes between healthy human individuals. Per germline, CDR1 GTSNPN and CDR2 SVGIG (reference sequence). The V end lost 1 base, the J end lost 6 bases, and 7 bases lay between the germline ends. The CDR3 extends over 11 amino acids. TCRdb's table, derived via immunoSEQ multiplex PCR, lists solely in-frame clones and lacks some. The sample lists about 1 million clones, around 75% occurring once. The sample comprised memory CD4+ T cells sorted from blood. Subset meaning: CD45RA-negative fraction. The rearrangement joins TRBV30 to TRBJ2-7, with D maybe TRBD2 (5 bases). The TCR comes from a man younger than 30 in good health. The CDR3 loop is CAWSGGFEQYF. CDR3 nucleotide sequence: TGTGCCTGGAGTGGAGGGTTCGAGCAGTACTTC.